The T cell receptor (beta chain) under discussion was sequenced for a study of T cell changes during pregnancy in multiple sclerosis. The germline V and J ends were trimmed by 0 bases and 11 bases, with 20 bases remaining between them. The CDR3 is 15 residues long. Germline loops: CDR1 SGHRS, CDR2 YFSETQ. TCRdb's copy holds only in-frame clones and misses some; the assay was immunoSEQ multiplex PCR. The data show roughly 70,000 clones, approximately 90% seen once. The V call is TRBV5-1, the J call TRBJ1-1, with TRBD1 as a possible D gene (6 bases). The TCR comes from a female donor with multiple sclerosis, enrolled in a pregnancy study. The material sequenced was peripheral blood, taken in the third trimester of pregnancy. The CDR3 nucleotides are TGCGCCAGCAGCTTGGACTCGGGACCTATTAGGGGGGCTTTCTTT. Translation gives CASSLDSGPIRGAFF.